This TCR beta chain was obtained from a study of T cells in Graves' hyperthyroidism and ophthalmopathy. Study conclusions and caveats: With a median lead of approximately 6 months before onset, the model predicted ophthalmopathy. Peripheral blood also featured most of the thyroid clonotypes expanded above 0.001.

From RNA transcripts, TCR beta CDR3 regions were amplified. In the first-round RT-PCR of the TCR CDR3, the HTBI primer set was used. Using its own MiXCR run on the multiplex PCR reads, TCRdb lists one record per CDR3 protein. Counted here are around 290,000 distinct CDR3 sequences, over 15% occurring once; the ten biggest clones make up about 50%. V was shortened by 2 bases and J by 6 bases, with 7 bases between the two germline ends. This CDR3 has 12 amino acids. CDR1 MDHEN and CDR2 SYDVKM come from the germline V gene. Lactation, pregnancy, other autoimmune disease or uncontrolled infection excluded patients. This clonotype has only a few counts. Its cognate antigen is unknown.

The sequenced sample consisted of blood. This receptor was taken from a woman aged 55-70 years with Graves' ophthalmopathy. The chain has TRBV28 and TRBJ1-2; D possibly corresponds to TRBD1 (5 bases). This CDR3 is CASSLRQNGYTF. Written as DNA, the CDR3 is TGTGCCAGCAGTTTAAGACAGAATGGCTACACCTTC.